Listed below are T cell receptor beta chains from one sample, sequenced in a study of response to subunit inactivated influenza vaccine. Using its own MiXCR run on the RT-PCR reads, TCRdb lists one record per CDR3 protein. The sample includes 540,000 or so distinct CDR3 sequences, 10% to 15% of them seen just once. The specimen was PBMCs from blood, collected 45 days after vaccination. The receptor source for this set is a man in his fifties who received an inactivated influenza vaccine. CDR3s include the opening cysteine and the closing phenylalanine or tryptophan. D genes are given only for firm matches. Rows may omit the clone size; those that give it use once, few, many or a size class.

abundance,d_gene,v_gene,j_gene,CDR3nt,CDR3aa
few,NA,TRBV5-1,TRBJ2-3,TGCGCCAGCAGAGAGGGTGGGGCAGATACGCAGTATTTT,CASREGGADTQYF
few,TRBD1,TRBV5-6,TRBJ2-7,TGTGCCAGCAGCGCCACAACAGGGGGGCGGTGGGAGCAGTACTTC,CASSATTGGRWEQYF
NA,TRBD2,TRBV7-9,TRBJ2-7,TGTGCCAGCAGCTCCTTCCGGGAGGGCCTCTACGAGCAGTACTTC,CASSSFREGLYEQYF
few,NA,TRBV7-2,TRBJ2-1,TGTGCCAGCAGCCCGGAGGAGGCCTACAATGAGCAGTTCTTC,CASSPEEAYNEQFF
NA,NA,TRBV20-1,TRBJ2-1,TGCAGTGCTACGCAGGGATCTGAGCAGTTCTTC,CSATQGSEQFF
few,NA,TRBV7-9,TRBJ2-7,TGTGCCAGCAGCTTAGAGGTCAGGGGATACGAGCAGTACTTC,CASSLEVRGYEQYF
few,TRBD1,TRBV3-1,TRBJ2-7,TGTGCCAGCAGCCAAGATACCACAGGGGGCGAGCAGTACTTC,CASSQDTTGGEQYF
NA,TRBD2,TRBV7-7,TRBJ2-2,TGTGCCAGCAGCTTAGGGCATAGCGGGACGACCGGGGAGCTGTTTTTT,CASSLGHSGTTGELFF
few,TRBD2,TRBV5-1,TRBJ2-7,TGCGCCAGCAGTAGCGGGAATGAGCCCTACGAGCAGTACTTC,CASSSGNEPYEQYF
few,TRBD2,TRBV5-1,TRBJ2-1,TGCGCCAGCAGCCCCGACCTAGCGGCCTACAATGAGCAGTTCTTC,CASSPDLAAYNEQFF
few,NA,TRBV15,TRBJ1-4,TGTGCCACCAGCAGGACAGTCAATGAAAAACTGTTTTTT,CATSRTVNEKLFF
few,NA,TRBV7-2,TRBJ1-5,TGTGCCAGCAGTCCAGGGGTGACCCAGCCCCAGCATTTT,CASSPGVTQPQHF
few,NA,TRBV3-1,TRBJ2-2,TGTGCCAGCAGCCAAGAAATCAGCGGCCAGAGGGACACCGGGGAGCTGTTTTTT,CASSQEISGQRDTGELFF
NA,TRBD2,TRBV29-1,TRBJ2-7,TGCAGCGTTGAACTCACCGGGACTAGCGAGTACTACGAGCAGTACTTC,CSVELTGTSEYYEQYF
few,TRBD2,TRBV5-6,TRBJ2-3,TGTGCCAGCAGCTCGGGACTAGCGGGAACTCATACGCAGTATTTT,CASSSGLAGTHTQYF
few,NA,TRBV28,TRBJ2-4,TGTGCCAGCGGGGGCAAAAACATTCAGTACTTC,CASGGKNIQYF
NA,NA,TRBV12-5,TRBJ1-1,TGTGCTAGTGGTTTGGGGGAAGGGACTGAAGCTTTCTTT,CASGLGEGTEAFF
few,TRBD1,TRBV5-5,TRBJ2-1,TGTGCCAGCAGCTTGACGGGACAGGGGATTAATGAGCAGTTCTTC,CASSLTGQGINEQFF